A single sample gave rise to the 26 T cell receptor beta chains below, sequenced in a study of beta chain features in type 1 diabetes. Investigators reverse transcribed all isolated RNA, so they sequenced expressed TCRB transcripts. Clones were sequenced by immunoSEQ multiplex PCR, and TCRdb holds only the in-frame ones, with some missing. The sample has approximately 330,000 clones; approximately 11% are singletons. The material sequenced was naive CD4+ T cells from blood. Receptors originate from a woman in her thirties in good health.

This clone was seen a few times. The CDR3 DNA sequence: TGTGCCAGCTCACCACCGGGCAGACCCTACGAGCAGTACTTC. It yields the protein CASSPPGRPYEQYF. V gene TRBV18 combines with J gene TRBJ2-7; D is ambiguous. Deletions cut 0 bases from V and 2 bases from J, with 8 bases between. The CDR3 has 14 amino acids. CDR1 KGHSH and CDR2 LQKENI come from the germline V gene.

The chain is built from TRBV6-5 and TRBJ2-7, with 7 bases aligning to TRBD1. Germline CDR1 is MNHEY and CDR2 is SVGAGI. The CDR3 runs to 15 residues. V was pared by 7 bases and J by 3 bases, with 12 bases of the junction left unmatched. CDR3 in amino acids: CASKRSSWDSYEQYF. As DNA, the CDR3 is TGTGCCAGCAAGAGATCGTCCTGGGACAGCTACGAGCAGTACTTC.

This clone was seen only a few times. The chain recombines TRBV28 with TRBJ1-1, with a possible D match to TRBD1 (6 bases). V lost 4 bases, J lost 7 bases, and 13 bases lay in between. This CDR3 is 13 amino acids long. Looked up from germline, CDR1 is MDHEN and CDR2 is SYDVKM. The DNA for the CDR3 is TGTGCCAGCAGTTCTTGGGACACGAATGAAGCTTTCTTT. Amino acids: CASSSWDTNEAFF.

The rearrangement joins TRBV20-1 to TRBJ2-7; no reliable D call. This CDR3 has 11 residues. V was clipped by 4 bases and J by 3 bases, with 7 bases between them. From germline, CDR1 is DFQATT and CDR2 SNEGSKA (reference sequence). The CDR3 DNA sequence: TGCAGTGCTACTCGCGGCTACGAGCAGTACTTC. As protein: CSATRGYEQYF.

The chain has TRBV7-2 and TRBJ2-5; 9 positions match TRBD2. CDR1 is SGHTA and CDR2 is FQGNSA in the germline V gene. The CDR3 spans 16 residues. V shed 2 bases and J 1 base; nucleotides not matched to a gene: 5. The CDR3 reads CASSLRLAAPQETQYF. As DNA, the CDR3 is TGTGCCAGCAGCTTACGACTAGCGGCACCCCAAGAGACCCAGTACTTC. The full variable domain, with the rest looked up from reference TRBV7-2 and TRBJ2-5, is GAGVSQSPSNKVTEKGKDVELRCDPISGHTALYWYRQSLGQGLEFLIYFQGNSAPDKSGLPSDRFSAERTGGSVSTLTIQRTQQEDSAVYLCASSLRLAAPQETQYFGPGTRLLVL.

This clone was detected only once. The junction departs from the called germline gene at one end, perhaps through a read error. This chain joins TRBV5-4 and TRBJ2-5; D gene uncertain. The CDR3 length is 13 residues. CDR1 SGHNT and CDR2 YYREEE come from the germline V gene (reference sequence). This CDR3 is CASSQDRRETQYF. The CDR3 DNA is TGCGCCAGCAGCCAAGATAGGAGAGAGACCCAGTACTTC.

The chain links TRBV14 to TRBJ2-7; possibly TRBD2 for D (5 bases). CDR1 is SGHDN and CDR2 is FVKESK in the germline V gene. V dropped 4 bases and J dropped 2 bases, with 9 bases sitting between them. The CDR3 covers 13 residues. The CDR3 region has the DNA TGTGCCAGCAGCCGCGGGCCCGCCTACGAGCAGTACTTC. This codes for CASSRGPAYEQYF.

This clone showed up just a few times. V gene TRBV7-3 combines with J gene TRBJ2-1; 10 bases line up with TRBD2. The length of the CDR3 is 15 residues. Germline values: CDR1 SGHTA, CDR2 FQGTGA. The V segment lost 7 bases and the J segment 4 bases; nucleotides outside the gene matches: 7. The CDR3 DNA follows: TGTGCCAGCACGGCAGCGGGAGGGTTATACAATGAGCAGTTCTTC. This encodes CASTAAGGLYNEQFF.

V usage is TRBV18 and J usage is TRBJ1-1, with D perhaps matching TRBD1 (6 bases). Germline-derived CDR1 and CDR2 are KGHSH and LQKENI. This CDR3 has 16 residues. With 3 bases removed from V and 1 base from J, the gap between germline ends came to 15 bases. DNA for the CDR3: TGTGCCAGCTCACCGAACCTTCTACAGGGGAACACTGAAGCTTTCTTT. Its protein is CASSPNLLQGNTEAFF.

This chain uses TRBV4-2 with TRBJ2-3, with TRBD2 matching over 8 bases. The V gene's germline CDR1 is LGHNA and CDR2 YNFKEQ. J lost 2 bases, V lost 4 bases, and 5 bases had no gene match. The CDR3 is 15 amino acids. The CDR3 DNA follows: TGTGCCAGCAGCCCCCATAGCGGGACCACAGATACGCAGTATTTT. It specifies CASSPHSGTTDTQYF.

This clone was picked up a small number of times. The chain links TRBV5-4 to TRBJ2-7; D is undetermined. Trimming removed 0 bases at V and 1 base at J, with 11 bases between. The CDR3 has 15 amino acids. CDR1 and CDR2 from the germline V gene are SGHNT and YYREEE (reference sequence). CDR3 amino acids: CASSLASTLSYEQYF. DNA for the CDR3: TGTGCCAGCAGCTTGGCTTCGACACTTTCCTACGAGCAGTACTTC.

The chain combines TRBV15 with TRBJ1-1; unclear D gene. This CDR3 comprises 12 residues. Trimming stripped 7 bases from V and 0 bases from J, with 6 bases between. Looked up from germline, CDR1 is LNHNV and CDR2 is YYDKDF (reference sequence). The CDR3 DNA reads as TGTGCCACCACGGGGATGAACACTGAAGCTTTCTTT. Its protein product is CATTGMNTEAFF.

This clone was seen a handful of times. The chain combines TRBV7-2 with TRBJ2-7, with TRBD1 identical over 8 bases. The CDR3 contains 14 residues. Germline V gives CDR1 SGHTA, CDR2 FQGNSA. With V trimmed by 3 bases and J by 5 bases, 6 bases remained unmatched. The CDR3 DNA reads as TGTGCCAGCAGCTTCAGGCAGGGGGCCGACGAGCAGTACTTC. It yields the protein CASSFRQGADEQYF.

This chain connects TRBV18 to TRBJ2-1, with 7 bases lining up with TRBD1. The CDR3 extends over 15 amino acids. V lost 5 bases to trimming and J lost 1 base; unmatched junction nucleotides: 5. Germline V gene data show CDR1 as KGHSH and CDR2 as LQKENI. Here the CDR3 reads CASSEGQLSYNEQFF. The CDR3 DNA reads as TGTGCCAGCTCAGAGGGACAGCTTTCCTACAATGAGCAGTTCTTC.

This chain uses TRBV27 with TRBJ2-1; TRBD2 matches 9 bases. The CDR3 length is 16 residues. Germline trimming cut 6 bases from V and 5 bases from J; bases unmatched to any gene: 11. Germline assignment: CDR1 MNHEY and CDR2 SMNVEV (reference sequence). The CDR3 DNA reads TGTGCCAGCAGCCATCCTGGACTAGCGTCAGACAATGAGCAGTTCTTC. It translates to CASSHPGLASDNEQFF.

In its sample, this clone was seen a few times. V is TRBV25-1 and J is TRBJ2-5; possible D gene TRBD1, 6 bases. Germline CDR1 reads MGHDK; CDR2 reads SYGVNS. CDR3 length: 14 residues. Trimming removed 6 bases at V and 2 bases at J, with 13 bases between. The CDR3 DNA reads TGTGCCAGCAGGAAAGGACAGCTACAAGAGACCCAGTACTTC. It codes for CASRKGQLQETQYF.

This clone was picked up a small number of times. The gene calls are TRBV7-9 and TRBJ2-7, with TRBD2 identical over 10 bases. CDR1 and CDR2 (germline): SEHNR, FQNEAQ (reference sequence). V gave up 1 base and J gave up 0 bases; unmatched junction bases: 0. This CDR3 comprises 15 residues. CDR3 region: CASSLEREGSYEQYF. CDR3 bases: TGTGCCAGCAGCTTAGAGCGGGAGGGCTCCTACGAGCAGTACTTC. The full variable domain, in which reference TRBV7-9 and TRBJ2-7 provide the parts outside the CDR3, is DTGVSQNPRHKITKRGQNVTFRCDPISEHNRLYWYRQTLGQGPEFLTYFQNEAQLEKSRLLSDRFSAERPKGSFSTLEIQRTEQGDSAMYLCASSLEREGSYEQYFGPGTRLTVT.

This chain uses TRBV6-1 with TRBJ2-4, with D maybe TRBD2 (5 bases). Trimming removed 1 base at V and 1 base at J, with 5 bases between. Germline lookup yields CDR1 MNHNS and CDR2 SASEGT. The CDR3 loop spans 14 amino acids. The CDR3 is CASSEGGAKNIQYF. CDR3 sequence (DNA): TGTGCCAGCAGTGAAGGAGGGGCCAAAAACATTCAGTACTTC.

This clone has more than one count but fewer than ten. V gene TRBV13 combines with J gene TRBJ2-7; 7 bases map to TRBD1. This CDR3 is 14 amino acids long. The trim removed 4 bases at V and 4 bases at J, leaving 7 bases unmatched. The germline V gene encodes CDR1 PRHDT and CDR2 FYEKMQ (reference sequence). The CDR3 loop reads CASSWSTGSYEQYF. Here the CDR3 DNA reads TGTGCCAGCAGCTGGTCGACAGGGAGTTACGAGCAGTACTTC.

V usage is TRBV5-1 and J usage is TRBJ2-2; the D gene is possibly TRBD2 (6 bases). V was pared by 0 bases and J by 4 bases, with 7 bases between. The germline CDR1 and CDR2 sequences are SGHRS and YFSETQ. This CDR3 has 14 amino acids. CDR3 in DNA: TGCGCCAGCAGCTTGGCCGGGAGCACCGGGGAGCTGTTTTTT. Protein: CASSLAGSTGELFF.

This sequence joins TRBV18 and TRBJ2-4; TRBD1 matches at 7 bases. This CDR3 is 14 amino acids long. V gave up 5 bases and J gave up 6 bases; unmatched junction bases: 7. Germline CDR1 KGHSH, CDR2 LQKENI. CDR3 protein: CASSSTGERNIQYF. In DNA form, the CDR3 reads TGTGCCAGCTCATCTACAGGGGAGAGAAACATTCAGTACTTC.

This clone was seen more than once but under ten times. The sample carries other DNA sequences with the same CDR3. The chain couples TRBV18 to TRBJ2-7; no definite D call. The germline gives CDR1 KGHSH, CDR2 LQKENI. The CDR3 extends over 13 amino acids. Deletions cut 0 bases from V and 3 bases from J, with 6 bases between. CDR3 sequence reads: CASSPPPGYEQYF. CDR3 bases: TGTGCCAGCTCACCACCCCCCGGCTACGAGCAGTACTTC.

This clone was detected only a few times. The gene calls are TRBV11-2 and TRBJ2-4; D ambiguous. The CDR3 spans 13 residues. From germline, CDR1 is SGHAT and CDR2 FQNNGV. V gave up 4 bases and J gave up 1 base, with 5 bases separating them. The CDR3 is CASSSEAKNIQYF. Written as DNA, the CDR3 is TGTGCCAGCAGCTCGGAGGCCAAAAACATTCAGTACTTC.

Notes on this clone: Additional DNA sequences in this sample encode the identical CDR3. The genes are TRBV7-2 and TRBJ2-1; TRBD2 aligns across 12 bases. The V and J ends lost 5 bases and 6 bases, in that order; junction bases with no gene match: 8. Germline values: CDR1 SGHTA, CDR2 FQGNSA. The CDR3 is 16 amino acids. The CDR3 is CASSLPGLAGVNEQFF. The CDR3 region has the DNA TGTGCCAGCAGCCTCCCGGGACTAGCGGGCGTCAATGAGCAGTTCTTC.

CDR3 in amino acids: CAWTSGGGSTSYNEQFF. In DNA form, the CDR3 reads TGTGCCTGGACCTCTGGGGGCGGGAGTACCTCCTACAATGAGCAGTTCTTC. J is TRBJ2-1 and V is TRBV30; a possible D gene is TRBD2 (7 bases). V dropped 4 bases and J dropped 0 bases, with 19 bases sitting between them. CDR1 is GTSNPN and CDR2 is SVGIG in the germline V gene (reference sequence). This CDR3 comprises 17 residues.

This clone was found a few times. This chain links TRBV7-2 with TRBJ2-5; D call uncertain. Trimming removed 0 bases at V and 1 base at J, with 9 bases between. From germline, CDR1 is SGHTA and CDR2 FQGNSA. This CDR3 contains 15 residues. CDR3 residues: CASSLAFGSQETQYF. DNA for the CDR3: TGTGCCAGCAGCTTAGCGTTTGGCAGCCAAGAGACCCAGTACTTC.